This section outlines one T cell receptor (beta chain) sequence together with its context. This clone's antigen is unknown. No much larger clone is present one base from it, and per-base qualities are unavailable. Patients with a history of autoimmune disease or receiving systemic immunosuppression were excluded from the trial. In every dose cohort, peripheral blood was drawn for TCR sequencing at baseline, cycle 4 day 1, and cycle 7 day 1. Samples were obtained from an open-label, multicenter, first-in-human phase I dose-escalation trial of ivuxolimab. Adults with locally advanced or metastatic melanoma, renal cell, hepatocellular, or head and neck squamous cell carcinoma were enrolled in the trial. Before TCR sequencing, CD4+ T cells and CD8+ T cells from peripheral blood were sorted into separate populations. These data are taken from a study of OX40 agonist ivuxolimab in advanced cancers. For the study in its entirety: The costimulatory receptor OX40 (CD134) was targeted by ivuxolimab, a fully human IgG2 agonistic monoclonal antibody. The dose-escalation cohort was roughly 83% male with a mean age of approximately 60 years, ranging from roughly 23 to 85. Of the approximately 54 patients in dose escalation, about 20 had hepatocellular carcinoma, some 15 had melanoma, 9 had renal cell carcinoma and 9 had head and neck cancer. Patients were allowed to have had prior anti-PD-1, anti-PD-L1 or anti-CTLA-4 therapy, and 30% to 40% of the dose-escalation patients had previously received checkpoint inhibitors. Partial responses were achieved by three dose-escalation patients, of whom one had hepatocellular carcinoma and two had cutaneous melanoma. Intravenous ivuxolimab was administered to patients every 2 weeks at six dose levels: 0.01, 0.1, 0.3, 1.5, 3 and 10 mg/kg. Peripheral TCRbeta sequencing was intended to test whether TCR sequence diversity was altered and clonal T-cell expansion was caused by ivuxolimab. The paper reports the monotherapy dose-escalation portion (N of about 50 patients) of the phase I ivuxolimab trial. Overall study outcomes, separate from this receptor: Antigen specificity was not determined for the clonally expanded peripheral T cells. After ivuxolimab, CD8+ T cells had more expanded clones than CD4+ T cells on average. Low levels of normalized T-cell clonal expansion were also seen in some patients who did not respond. At doses of 0.1 to 3.0 mg/kg, clonal expansion of both CD4+ and CD8+ blood T cells was observed from baseline to week 6. In partial responders in the 0.1-3.0 mg/kg groups, normalized peripheral clonal expansion was found to be among the lowest, especially among CD8+ T cells.

For sequencing of the TCRbeta CDR3 region, genomic DNA was extracted from the sorted cells. The immunoSEQ Assay was used to sequence the TCRbeta CDR3 regions. Here the immuneACCESS table is served through TCRdb, limited to in-frame sequences with V and J called. Missing clones are a known gap in these copies; in checked studies unresolved V genes cover under half, and the rest lacks a known reason. For this sample there are about 84,000 clones; nearly 90% appear just once. The ten largest make up under 0.25% of the sample. The CDR3 runs 13 residues from the cysteine to the phenylalanine. Only CDR3 DNA remains: 39 bases, in frame from the first base. The germline V gene (reference sequence) yields SEHNR for CDR1 and FQNEAQ for CDR2. V lost 1 base and J lost 6 bases; the stretch between them is 7 bases long.

The receptor was derived from an adult with an advanced solid tumor such as melanoma, head and neck, liver or kidney cancer. The V gene is TRBV7-9 and the J gene is TRBJ2-1; the D gene assignment is ambiguous. The material was CD4+ or CD8+ T cells sorted from blood, obtained in a trial of the OX40 agonist ivuxolimab. The CDR3 is CASSLGLGNEQFF. DNA sequence: TGTGCCAGCAGCTTAGGCTTGGGCAATGAGCAGTTCTTC.